This T cell receptor (beta chain) derives from a study of T-cell reconstitution after alpha-beta-depleted transplantation in children. A library of TCRbeta sequences, prepared with unique molecular identifiers, was generated. MiXCR, applied by TCRdb to the PCR reads, yields one record per CDR3 protein. Here the sample spans more than 550,000 distinct CDR3 sequences, about 10% being singletons. The CDR3 contains 13 residues. V was clipped by 7 bases and J by 9 bases; unmatched bases: 10. Germline V lookup: CDR1 SQVTM, CDR2 ANQGSEA. This TCR was recovered from a human donor who donated a stem cell graft to a child with acute myeloid leukemia. This sample comprised PBMCs from the stem cell graft donor, obtained from the stem cell graft. This sequence joins TRBV29-1 and TRBJ2-1, with 9 bases aligning to TRBD2. CDR3 in DNA: TGCAGCGCCGGGGCGCTAGCGGGAACTGAGCAGTTCTTC. Amino acids: CSAGALAGTEQFF.